The rows below give T cell receptor beta chains drawn from one sample of a study of cytomegalovirus exposure and HLA in healthy donors. The table came from immunoSEQ multiplex PCR; TCRdb's copy has only in-frame clones and leaves some out. The data show some 100,000 clones, around four fifths seen once. The material sequenced was PBMCs. The receptor set was obtained from a man aged 35 to 55 in good health and CMV-seronegative. CDR3s include the opening cysteine and the closing phenylalanine or tryptophan. D genes are given only for firm matches. For some rows the clone size is stated as once, few or many, or as a class when expanded; others skip it.

D	J	V	size	DNA	CDR3
-	TRBJ2-7	TRBV7-9	-	TGTTCCAGCAGCTTTGAGAACGAGCAGTACTTC	CSSSFENEQYF
TRBD1	TRBJ1-1	TRBV6-5	-	TGTGCCAGCAGTCCTCAGGGGGCTGGCACTGAAGCTTTCTTT	CASSPQGAGTEAFF
TRBD1	TRBJ2-2	TRBV7-9	few	TGTGCCAGCAGCTTGACAGGGGCGAACACCGGGGAGCTGTTTTTT	CASSLTGANTGELFF
-	TRBJ2-3	TRBV19	few	TGTGCCAGTAGCACGGGGGACCCCACAGATACGCAGTATTTT	CASSTGDPTDTQYF
-	TRBJ2-3	TRBV5-1	-	TGCGCCAGCAGCTTGGGGCCGGGACAAGGAACCACAGATACGCAGTATTTT	CASSLGPGQGTTDTQYF
-	TRBJ1-1	TRBV5-1	-	TGCGCCAGCAGCTTGGGAGCGCAGAACACTGAAGCTTTCTTT	CASSLGAQNTEAFF
-	TRBJ1-6	TRBV9	few	TGTGCCAGCAGCGTAATGGCCTCCTATAATTCACCCCTCCACTTT	CASSVMASYNSPLHF
-	TRBJ2-1	TRBV7-8	few	TGTGCCAGCAGCTTAGGGGCTTTGAGCTCCTACAATGAGCAGTTCTTC	CASSLGALSSYNEQFF
-	TRBJ2-7	TRBV18	-	TGTGCCAGCTCACCCCTTCTAGGGGACGAGCAGTACTTC	CASSPLLGDEQYF
TRBD2	TRBJ2-3	TRBV19	-	TGTGCCAGTAGTATCGGGACTAGCGGGGGTCGGACAGATACGCAGTATTTT	CASSIGTSGGRTDTQYF
TRBD2	TRBJ2-2	TRBV4-2	-	TGTGCCAGCAGCCCTATCGGGGGGGCCATCGGGGAGCTGTTTTTT	CASSPIGGAIGELFF
-	TRBJ1-1	TRBV7-8	-	TGTGCCAGCAGCTTTCAGACAGTAAACACTGAAGCTTTCTTT	CASSFQTVNTEAFF
TRBD1	TRBJ2-2	TRBV5-5	-	TGTGCCAGCAGCTTCCTACCTGGACAGGCTACCGGGGAGCTGTTTTTT	CASSFLPGQATGELFF
-	TRBJ1-1	TRBV5-4	-	TGTGCCAGCCACACACGTGTGAACACTGAAGCTTTCTTT	CASHTRVNTEAFF
-	TRBJ1-1	TRBV7-9	-	TGTGCCAGCAGCTTAGAGAGGAGGACTGAAGCTTTCTTT	CASSLERRTEAFF
TRBD2	TRBJ2-7	TRBV5-1	-	TGCGCCAGCAGCCTCTCTAGCGGGGGGGCCCTGGGCGAGCAGTACTTC	CASSLSSGGALGEQYF
TRBD1	TRBJ2-4	TRBV5-4	-	TGTGCCAGCAGCCCGAGTGTCAGGGGGCAAGACATTCAGTACTTC	CASSPSVRGQDIQYF
-	TRBJ1-1	TRBV6-6	-	TGTGCCAGCAGTCCGCCAGGGTTAGGTGAAGCTTTCTTT	CASSPPGLGEAFF
-	TRBJ1-1	TRBV5-1	-	TGCGCCAGCAGCCGGGGGGGCAAGAACACTGAAGCTTTCTTT	CASSRGGKNTEAFF
TRBD1	TRBJ1-1	TRBV5-4	-	TGTGCCAGCAGCTTGGATAACAGGGGAGCTTTCTTT	CASSLDNRGAFF
-	TRBJ2-7	TRBV7-8	-	TGTGCCAGCAGCACTTTAGGAGGATCGATGTCCTACGAGCAGTACTTC	CASSTLGGSMSYEQYF
-	TRBJ2-5	TRBV9	-	TGTGCCAGCAGCGTAGGGGCGGGGGCCGGGGAGACCCAGTACTTC	CASSVGAGAGETQYF
TRBD1	TRBJ2-1	TRBV11-3	-	TGTGCCAGCAGCTTAACAGGGGGAAGAAATGAGCAGTTCTTC	CASSLTGGRNEQFF
-	TRBJ2-5	TRBV29-1	-	TGCAGCGTTGGTCTAGAGACCCAGTACTTC	CSVGLETQYF
TRBD1	TRBJ2-1	TRBV5-1	-	TGCGCCAGCAGCTTGGAAGGGACAGACTCCTACAATGAGCAGTTCTTC	CASSLEGTDSYNEQFF
TRBD2	TRBJ2-2	TRBV18	-	TGTGCCAGCTCGAGCGTAGCGGGGGCGAACACCGGGGAGCTGTTTTTT	CASSSVAGANTGELFF
-	TRBJ1-6	TRBV19	-	TGTGCCAGTAGTATAGCCGTTTTTAATTCCCCCCTCCACTTT	CASSIAVFNSPLHF
-	TRBJ2-3	TRBV4-2	-	TGTGCCAGCAGCCAAGAAGAAAGGCCAGGTTCCCCTTATACGCAGTATTTT	CASSQEERPGSPYTQYF
-	TRBJ1-2	TRBV5-1	-	TGCGCCAGCAGCCCGGGCAGGGATGGCTACACCTTC	CASSPGRDGYTF
-	TRBJ2-1	TRBV7-2	-	TGTGCCAGCAGTTTCGTAAACAATGAGCAGTTCTTC	CASSFVNNEQFF
TRBD2	TRBJ2-5	TRBV11-2	-	TGTGCCAGCAGCTTAGATCTCTCGGGGGGGCTTTCGCGGGGCCAGTACTTC	CASSLDLSGGLSRGQYF
-	TRBJ2-3	TRBV18	-	TGTGCCAGCTCAGCACAAACTAGCCGCGAAAGCAATACGCAGTATTTT	CASSAQTSRESNTQYF
-	TRBJ1-6	TRBV19	-	TGTGCCATAGGGGCCGGAGGGAATTCACCCCTCCACTTT	CAIGAGGNSPLHF
-	TRBJ2-4	TRBV5-4	-	TGTGCCAGCAGCTTGGACTTGATTACCAAAAACATTCAGTACTTC	CASSLDLITKNIQYF
TRBD2	TRBJ2-7	TRBV6-7	-	TGTGCCAGCAGTTACCCAGGGACTAGCGGGGGCGAGTACTTC	CASSYPGTSGGEYF
-	TRBJ2-5	TRBV5-4	-	TGTGCCAGCAGCTTGGGGTTGGGCCCGGCGGGGGAGACCCAGTACTTC	CASSLGLGPAGETQYF
TRBD2	TRBJ2-1	TRBV4-2	-	TGTGCCAGCAGCCAAGATTTTGGGACTAGCGGGGGGGCGAGAACCAATGAGCAGTTCTTC	CASSQDFGTSGGARTNEQFF
-	TRBJ2-3	TRBV18	-	TGTGCCAGCTCACTTTCAGGCGCAGATACGCAGTATTTT	CASSLSGADTQYF
TRBD1	TRBJ1-2	TRBV14	once	TGTGCCAGCAGCCAAGTCGCAGGGGGCGGCTATGGCTACACCTTC	CASSQVAGGGYGYTF
TRBD1	TRBJ1-6	TRBV7-2	once	TGTGCCAGCAGCTGGGGACAGGGTGGAGGGGGTGGTTCACCCCTCCACTTT	CASSWGQGGGGGSPLHF
-	TRBJ2-2	TRBV7-9	-	TGTGCCAGCAGCTCTTCCAGGACAACCGGGGAGCTGTTTTTT	CASSSSRTTGELFF
-	TRBJ1-6	TRBV9	-	TGTGCCAGCAGCTCTTATAATTCACCCCTCCACTTT	CASSSYNSPLHF
TRBD2	TRBJ2-2	TRBV5-8	-	TGTGCCAGCAGCCCTAGCGGGGGGCGACTGCTGTTTTTT	CASSPSGGRLLFF